This TCR beta chain appears in the sequencing data of a study of identical twins. TCRdb re-called the 5' RACE reads with MiXCR, one entry per CDR3 protein. Of 200,000 to 250,000 distinct CDR3 sequences listed, approximately 7% are singletons. CDR1 is WNHNN and CDR2 is SYGVQD in the germline V gene (reference sequence). This CDR3 contains 13 residues. The V and J ends lost 3 bases and 5 bases respectively, with 7 bases between them. In this sample, this clonotype turned up a few times. The same specimen was also included in a second study, on yellow fever vaccine responses in identical twins.

The sequenced sample was memory (CD45RO+) T cells sorted from blood. The chain joins TRBV10-1 to TRBJ2-2, with a possible D match to TRBD1 (5 bases). The clonotype comes from a woman aged 18-29 years in good health. CDR3 loop: CASSERGTGELFF. CDR3 coding DNA: TGCGCCAGCAGTGAAAGGGGAACCGGGGAGCTGTTTTTT.